The 27 T cell receptor beta chains given below trace back to one sample, sequenced in a study of OX40 agonist ivuxolimab in advanced cancers. The data were produced by immunoSEQ multiplex PCR, yet TCRdb's version contains in-frame clones alone and is incomplete. The sample includes more than 60,000 clones, 65% to 90% of them seen just once. Sample: CD4+ or CD8+ T cells sorted from blood, taken in a trial of the OX40 agonist ivuxolimab. These receptors all stem from an adult with an advanced solid tumor such as melanoma, head and neck, liver or kidney cancer.

The chain has TRBV30 and TRBJ2-1; TRBD1 agrees at 8 bases. Germline lookup yields CDR1 GTSNPN and CDR2 SVGIG (reference sequence). V gave up 3 bases and J gave up 10 bases; unmatched junction bases: 8. The length of the CDR3 is 13 residues. This chain's CDR3 is CAWRGTGAGEQFF. CDR3 sequence (DNA): TGTGCCTGGAGGGGGACAGGCGCCGGGGAGCAGTTCTTC.

The genes are TRBV27 and TRBJ1-6; 9 bases match TRBD1. The V segment lost 4 bases and the J segment 7 bases; nucleotides outside the gene matches: 5. Germline assignment: CDR1 MNHEY and CDR2 SMNVEV (reference sequence). The CDR3 totals 15 residues. The CDR3 nucleotides are TGTGCCAGCAGTTGGGGACAGGGCCACAATTCACCCCTCCACTTT. This translates into CASSWGQGHNSPLHF.

The chain uses TRBV6-5 and TRBJ1-5, with TRBD1 as a possible D gene (5 bases). Trimming pared 8 bases from V and 1 base from J, leaving 9 bases between. Looked up from germline, CDR1 is MNHEY and CDR2 is SVGAGI. The CDR3 is 13 residues long. CDR3 amino acids: CASQYRSNQPQHF. The CDR3 DNA sequence: TGTGCCAGCCAGTACAGGAGCAATCAGCCCCAGCATTTT.

The chain joins TRBV7-2 to TRBJ1-2; possible D gene TRBD1, 5 bases. The CDR3 has 11 amino acids. The germline V gene encodes CDR1 SGHTA and CDR2 FQGNSA. Between the trimmed V and J ends, which lost 5 bases and 8 bases, there was a span of 9 bases. CDR3: CASSPGWGYTF. CDR3 bases: TGTGCCAGCAGCCCAGGGTGGGGCTACACCTTC.

The rearrangement joins TRBV4-3 to TRBJ1-4; D is possibly TRBD1 (5 bases). The CDR3 extends over 15 amino acids. CDR1 and CDR2 from the germline V gene are LGHNA and YSLEER. V shed 1 base and J shed 8 bases, with 14 bases lying between them. As DNA, the CDR3 is TGCGCCAGCAGCCAAGGAGTTACCAGGGCCGAAAAACTGTTTTTT. Its protein is CASSQGVTRAEKLFF.

V is TRBV19 and J is TRBJ1-6; 7 bases line up with TRBD1. The CDR3 sequence is 17 residues long. V gave up 5 bases and J gave up 3 bases; unmatched junction bases: 10. CDR1 is LNHDA, CDR2 SQIVND, per germline (reference sequence). The CDR3 sequence: CASSGTGTANYNSPLHF. CDR3 in DNA: TGTGCCAGTAGTGGGACCGGGACAGCTAACTATAATTCACCCCTCCACTTT.

The chain is built from TRBV29-1 and TRBJ2-7, with 11 positions matching TRBD1. Germline-derived CDR1 and CDR2 are SQVTM and ANQGSEA. CDR3 length: 13 amino acids. Losses at the gene ends were 6 bases for V and 6 bases for J; bases not matched to a gene: 7. CDR3 loop: CSVNGQGATEQYF. CDR3 DNA sequence: TGCAGCGTCAACGGACAGGGGGCGACCGAGCAGTACTTC.

The rearrangement links TRBV29-1 to TRBJ1-2, with a possible D match to TRBD1 (6 bases). Germline V lookup: CDR1 SQVTM, CDR2 ANQGSEA. Trimming took off 4 bases at V and 0 bases at J, with 15 bases between the two ends. The CDR3 sequence is 15 residues long. For the CDR3, the DNA is TGCAGCGTTGTTGGGGGGCTTAACACTAACTATGGCTACACCTTC. Translated, it gives CSVVGGLNTNYGYTF. Complete variable domain (other parts from reference TRBV29-1 and TRBJ1-2): SAVISQKPSRDICQRGTSLTIQCQVDSQVTMMFWYRQQPGQSLTLIATANQGSEATYESGFVIDKFPISRPNLTFSTLTVSNMSPEDSSIYLCSVVGGLNTNYGYTFGSGTRLTVV.

The chain carries TRBV30 and TRBJ2-3; 8 bases align to TRBD2. CDR1 is GTSNPN, CDR2 SVGIG, per germline (reference sequence). V lost 0 bases and J lost 1; bases outside the gene matches: 9. The CDR3 runs 17 residues. The CDR3 reads CAWSVRFGRGGTDTQYF. The CDR3 DNA sequence: TGTGCCTGGAGTGTACGATTTGGGCGGGGGGGCACAGATACGCAGTATTTT.

The genes are TRBV4-1 and TRBJ1-4; D might be TRBD1 (5 bases). CDR3 length equals 17 residues. V was clipped by 1 base and J by 0 bases, with 12 bases between them. The germline gives CDR1 MGHRA, CDR2 YSYEKL. The CDR3 sequence is CASSQARGGATNEKLFF. In DNA, the CDR3 is TGCGCCAGCAGCCAAGCCCGGGGGGGGGCAACTAATGAAAAACTGTTTTTT.

This clone was seen a single time. The chain has TRBV5-6 and TRBJ2-1; 10 bases agree with TRBD2. With 2 bases clipped from V and 3 bases from J, the junction kept 5 bases outside the gene matches. Germline-derived CDR1 and CDR2 are SGHDT and YYEEEE. This CDR3 contains 16 residues. DNA of the CDR3: TGTGCCAGCAGCTTTTCCGGGACTAGCGACTACAATGAGCAGTTCTTC. It yields the protein CASSFSGTSDYNEQFF.

The chain couples TRBV4-3 to TRBJ2-7; tentatively, D is TRBD2 (5 bases). The germline CDR1 and CDR2 sequences are LGHNA and YSLEER. This CDR3 is built from 15 residues. V dropped 0 bases and J dropped 4 bases, with 13 bases sitting between them. The CDR3 here is CASSQERTGIYEQYF. The CDR3 bases are TGCGCCAGCAGCCAAGAACGTACCGGGATTTACGAGCAGTACTTC.

V gene TRBV30 combines with J gene TRBJ2-2; 10 bases line up with TRBD1. Trimming cost V 4 bases and J 6 bases; bases outside gene matches: 5. The CDR3 is 14 residues long. CDR1 GTSNPN and CDR2 SVGIG come from the germline V gene (reference sequence). In DNA, the CDR3 is TGTGCCTGGATTCGGGGACAGGGGCCCGGGGAGCTGTTTTTT. Encoded protein: CAWIRGQGPGELFF.

This clone has a single count. The chain employs TRBV7-3 and TRBJ1-1; D is undetermined. Trimming shortened V by 5 bases and J by 7 bases, and 11 bases separated the two germline ends. Germline V gene lookup returns CDR1 SGHTA and CDR2 FQGTGA. The CDR3 is made up of 12 amino acids. CDR3 sequence: CASSPHEGEAFF. CDR3 DNA: TGTGCCAGCAGCCCTCACGAGGGTGAAGCTTTCTTT. Variable domain in full (rest from reference TRBV7-3 and TRBJ1-1): GAGVSQTPSNKVTEKGKYVELRCDPISGHTALYWYRQSLGQGPEFLIYFQGTGAADDSGLPNDRFFAVRPEGSVSTLKIQRTERGDSAVYLCASSPHEGEAFFGQGTRLTVV.

This clone was observed a single time. This sequence joins TRBV7-2 and TRBJ2-3, with 8 bases that match TRBD1. This CDR3 spans 16 amino acids. CDR1 and CDR2 from the germline V gene are SGHTA and FQGNSA. The ends lost 5 bases at V and 3 bases at J; junction bases unmatched: 10. The CDR3 region has the DNA TGTGCCAGCAGCCCACCGGGACAGGCTAGGACAGATACGCAGTATTTT. Its translation is CASSPPGQARTDTQYF.

The rearrangement uses TRBV6-1 and TRBJ1-3; 9 bases map to TRBD1. The germline CDR1 and CDR2 sequences are MNHNS and SASEGT. The CDR3 runs to 15 residues. Trimming at V came to 6 bases and at J to 4 bases, leaving 7 bases not matched to a gene. CDR3 sequence (DNA): TGTGCCAGCAGATGGGACAGGGTGAGGGGAAACACCATATATTTT. Residues: CASRWDRVRGNTIYF.

This clone came up a few times. J is TRBJ2-2 and V is TRBV4-3; the D gene is possibly TRBD1 (5 bases). The V gene lost 4 bases and the J gene lost 0 bases, with 12 bases spanning the gap. Germline values: CDR1 LGHNA, CDR2 YSLEER. The CDR3 spans 16 residues. CDR3 sequence (DNA): TGCGCCAGCAGCCTGACAGCCCCGCCGAACACCGGGGAGCTGTTTTTT. The encoded protein is CASSLTAPPNTGELFF.

This chain uses TRBV11-1 with TRBJ2-1, with D maybe TRBD1 (6 bases). V shed 5 bases and J shed 10 bases, with 15 bases lying between them. Germline V lookup: CDR1 SGHAT, CDR2 FQDESV (reference sequence). The CDR3 length is 13 residues. This CDR3 is CASSATGNREQFF. The CDR3 DNA is TGTGCCAGCAGCGCTACAGGGAATCGGGAGCAGTTCTTC.

This sequence joins TRBV2 and TRBJ1-2; D not certain. The germline V and J ends were trimmed by 5 bases and 0 bases, with 10 bases remaining between them. The CDR3 covers 14 residues. Germline loops: CDR1 SNHLY, CDR2 FYNNEI. DNA of the CDR3: TGTGCCAGCAGTCTTCAGATGTCTAACTATGGCTACACCTTC. It yields the protein CASSLQMSNYGYTF.

CDR3 DNA sequence: TGTGCCAGCAGCTTCAGCGTAGCGGAGATCTACAATGAGCAGTTCTTC. Its translation is CASSFSVAEIYNEQFF. This chain connects TRBV7-2 to TRBJ2-1; perhaps TRBD2 as D (6 bases). Trimming pared 3 bases from V and 3 bases from J, leaving 15 bases between. The length of the CDR3 is 16 residues. Germline CDR1 reads SGHTA; CDR2 reads FQGNSA. Using reference TRBV7-2 and TRBJ2-1 for the parts outside the CDR3, the full variable domain is GAGVSQSPSNKVTEKGKDVELRCDPISGHTALYWYRQSLGQGLEFLIYFQGNSAPDKSGLPSDRFSAERTGGSVSTLTIQRTQQEDSAVYLCASSFSVAEIYNEQFFGPGTRLTVL.

V gene TRBV7-2 combines with J gene TRBJ1-5; D is perhaps TRBD1 (6 bases). Germline V lookup: CDR1 SGHTA, CDR2 FQGNSA. V gave up 3 bases and J gave up 6 bases, with 9 bases separating them. CDR3 length equals 13 residues. CDR3 DNA: TGTGCCAGCAGCTTCAGGGGCCCTCAGCCCCAGCATTTT. Protein sequence: CASSFRGPQPQHF.

V and J are TRBV4-2 and TRBJ1-2; D call uncertain. CDR3 length: 13 amino acids. The V gene lost 4 bases and the J gene lost 6 bases, with 12 bases spanning the gap. Germline V gives CDR1 LGHNA, CDR2 YNFKEQ. CDR3 sequence (DNA): TGTGCCAGCAGCCCTATGGTGGCGGATGGCTACACCTTC. Encoded protein: CASSPMVADGYTF.

The chain recombines TRBV7-8 with TRBJ1-1; no reliable D call. The CDR3 extends over 13 amino acids. Germline CDR1 and CDR2: SGHVS and FQNEAQ. Trimming took 4 bases from V and 1 from J, leaving 7 bases between them. The CDR3 region is CASSSDANTEAFF. The CDR3 DNA reads TGTGCCAGCAGCTCTGACGCGAACACTGAAGCTTTCTTT.

The rearrangement joins TRBV7-2 to TRBJ2-2, with no clear D. The CDR3 is 13 residues long. V was cut by 5 bases and J by 6 bases, with 10 bases left in between. Germline CDR1 is SGHTA and CDR2 is FQGNSA. This CDR3 is CASSPDAPGELFF. For the CDR3, the DNA is TGTGCCAGCAGCCCCGACGCCCCCGGGGAGCTGTTTTTT.

This chain links TRBV10-2 with TRBJ2-1, with a possible D match to TRBD2 (6 bases). Germline V CDR1 and CDR2: WSHSY, SAAADI. The length of the CDR3 is 14 residues. The germline V and J ends were trimmed by 6 bases and 3 bases, with 12 bases remaining between them. The CDR3 DNA reads as TGCGCCAGCAGGACCAGGGACTTCTACAATGAGCAGTTCTTC. It yields the protein CASRTRDFYNEQFF.

The chain employs TRBV19 and TRBJ2-7; D perhaps matches TRBD2 (6 bases). V was cut by 3 bases and J by 5 bases, with 17 bases left in between. The CDR3 sequence is 15 residues long. The germline CDR1 and CDR2 sequences are LNHDA and SQIVND (reference sequence). CDR3 amino acids: CASSIAREMFNEQYF. DNA of the CDR3: TGTGCCAGTAGTATCGCCCGGGAGATGTTTAACGAGCAGTACTTC.

In nucleotides, the CDR3 is TGTGCCAGCAGAACCCAAGGGGGACAGGGGTCCGGCGAGCAGTACTTC. Translating it yields CASRTQGGQGSGEQYF. V usage is TRBV6-6 and J usage is TRBJ2-7; 10 bases match TRBD1. The germline CDR1 and CDR2 sequences are MNHNY and SVGAGI (reference sequence). Losses at the gene ends were 6 bases for V and 6 bases for J; bases not matched to a gene: 14. This CDR3 is built from 16 residues.